This passage covers 21 T cell receptor beta chains from one sample sequenced in a study of T cells in women clearing cervical HPV infection (dated by TCRdb to between 2017 and 2018). The library was made by the immunoSEQ multiplex PCR assay. TCRdb provides this immuneACCESS table in a form limited to in-frame rearrangements. Some clones are lacking; in checked studies, under half of them reflect an unresolved V gene, and why the rest are absent is not known. The table held for this sample gives some 10,000 clones. 7% to 10% of the sample lies in the top ten. Material for sequencing was blood buffy coat. These receptors originate from a woman aged 18-69 years with a cervical HPV16 infection that either progressed to CIN3+ or cleared (not recorded which).

Notes on this clone: One end of the junction does not line up with germline, which may come from a read error. With the read ending 3 residues before the CDR3 end, the germline J gene is used to fill in that end. J is TRBJ2-1 and V is TRBV4-2, with 7 bases matching TRBD2. The V gene's germline CDR1 is LGHNA and CDR2 YNFKEQ. This CDR3 has 17 residues. The part of the CDR3 DNA that was read is TGCGCCAGCAGCCAAGATCCCAGGACTAGGACCTACAATGAG. Its protein product is CASSQDPRTRTYNE. From start to end, the CDR3 is CASSQDPRTRTYNEQFF.

Concerning this clone itself: The sequenced fragment ends 3 residues before the CDR3 boundary, so the rest is inferred from the germline J gene. The V call is TRBV27, the J call TRBJ2-3; D is perhaps TRBD2 (5 bases). The V end was cut by 6 bases, the J end by 6 bases, with 13 bases between. This CDR3 contains 13 residues. Germline V lookup: CDR1 MNHEY, CDR2 SMNVEV (reference sequence). CDR3 residues: CASRQTNGDTQYF. The CDR3 DNA, read in part, is TGTGCCAGCAGACAGACTAACGGTGATACG.

Turning to this clone: The read halts 3 residues ahead of the CDR3 end, with the missing end drawn from the germline J gene. The J gene is TRBJ1-1, the V gene TRBV19, with a weak D call TRBD1 (6 bases). Trimming stripped 5 bases from V and 1 base from J, with 17 bases between. This CDR3 region has 16 residues. The germline V gene has CDR1 LNHDA and CDR2 SQIVND (reference sequence). The CDR3: CASSHLGQPTNTEAFF. The CDR3 bases that were read are TGTGCCAGTAGTCACTTAGGACAGCCGACGAACACTGAA.

Comments on this clone: The CDR3 end lies 3 residues beyond the end of the read and is filled in from the germline J gene. This chain uses TRBV9 with TRBJ2-7; D gene uncertain. V was clipped by 0 bases and J by 6 bases, with 10 bases between them. The CDR3 covers 13 residues. CDR1 and CDR2 from the germline V gene are SGDLS and YYNGEE. CDR3 sequence reads: CASSVEPLREQYF. Incomplete CDR3 DNA: TGTGCCAGCAGCGTAGAGCCCCTCCGCGAG.

On this clone itself: Sequencing ends 3 residues short of the CDR3 end; the germline J gene provides the rest. The J gene is TRBJ1-2, the V gene TRBV5-1, with D possibly TRBD1 on 5 matching bases. The V end was cut by 1 base, the J end by 7 bases, with 14 bases between. Germline CDR1 and CDR2: SGHRS and YFSETQ. The CDR3 has 14 amino acids. CDR3 DNA (partial): TGCGCCAGCAGCTTGTCGGGGGGGGTTTCTGGC. Residues: CASSLSGGVSG. The entire CDR3 protein is CASSLSGGVSGYTF.

With regard to this clone: The read ends 3 residues before the CDR3 terminus; that terminus is restored from the germline J gene. The chain recombines TRBV14 with TRBJ2-5; possibly TRBD2 for D (6 bases). Per germline, CDR1 SGHDN and CDR2 FVKESK. Trimming shortened V by 3 bases and J by 0 bases, and 11 bases separated the two germline ends. The CDR3 is made up of 15 amino acids. The CDR3 here is CASSHSRDYQETQYF. The sequenced part of the CDR3 DNA is TGTGCCAGCAGCCATAGCCGGGACTACCAAGAGACC. The whole variable domain, remainder taken from reference TRBV14 and TRBJ2-5, is EAGVTQFPSHSVIEKGQTVTLRCDPISGHDNLYWYRRVMGKEIKFLLHFVKESKQDESGMPNNRFLAERTGGTYSTLKVQPAELEDSGVYFCASSHSRDYQETQYFGPGTRLLVL.

Notes on this clone: The read falls 3 residues short of the CDR3 end, and the missing part is taken from the germline J gene. The chain is built from TRBV20-1 and TRBJ1-1; possible D gene TRBD1, 6 bases. The CDR3 is made up of 15 amino acids. V shed 0 bases and J shed 3 bases, with 14 bases lying between them. Germline CDR1 and CDR2: DFQATT and SNEGSKA (reference sequence). CDR3 protein: CSARDYRGAHTEAFF. CDR3 DNA (partial): TGCAGTGCTAGAGATTATCGGGGGGCGCACACTGAA.

As concerns this clone: The read is 3 residues too short to cover the CDR3 end, so that end is filled in from the germline J gene. J is TRBJ2-1 and V is TRBV7-2, with 8 bases lining up with TRBD2. The V segment lost 0 bases and the J segment 1 base; nucleotides outside the gene matches: 8. The CDR3 is 18 amino acids. Germline-derived CDR1 and CDR2 are SGHTA and FQGNSA. CDR3 DNA, as far as it was read: TGTGCCAGCAGCTTAGCGAGTCACGGGGGGGGGTCCTACAATGAG. This sequence encodes CASSLASHGGGSYNE. Given in full, the CDR3 is CASSLASHGGGSYNEQFF.

Concerning this clone: The read halts 3 residues ahead of the CDR3 end, with the missing end drawn from the germline J gene. The J gene is TRBJ1-3, the V gene TRBV20-1; D might be TRBD1 (6 bases). The CDR3 loop spans 14 amino acids. Trimming took off 6 bases at V and 4 bases at J, with 16 bases between the two ends. In germline, CDR1 is DFQATT, CDR2 SNEGSKA (reference sequence). The CDR3 sequence is CSASRQVTGNTIYF. The CDR3 DNA, read in part, is TGCAGTGCCAGCCGACAGGTTACCGGAAACACC.

As regards this clone: One end of the junction varies from germline; a read error may be responsible. The read comes to an end 3 residues before the CDR3 does, leaving the germline J gene to fill in the end. In the same sample, other DNA sequences code for this CDR3. The V call is TRBV7-7, the J call TRBJ1-3; TRBD1 matches 7 bases. The CDR3 consists of 13 residues. Germline CDR1 SSHAT, CDR2 FNYEAQ (reference sequence). CDR3 residues: CASSRDREDTIYF. The covered CDR3 bases are TGTGCTAGCAGCCGAGACAGGGAGGACACC.

Worth noting for this clone: The CDR3 goes on 3 residues after the read ends, and that part is filled in from the germline J gene. The chain is built from TRBV20-1 and TRBJ2-1; the match to TRBD2 covers 9 bases. The CDR3 contains 15 residues. CDR1 and CDR2 (germline): DFQATT, SNEGSKA (reference sequence). V dropped 3 bases and J dropped 2; count of bases not matched to a gene: 5. The covered CDR3 bases are TGCAGTGCTAGTGATGGCGGGGGGGCCTACAATGAG. It specifies CSASDGGGAYNE. The whole CDR3 region reads CSASDGGGAYNEQFF.

As for this clone: The read is 3 residues too short to cover the CDR3 end, so that end is filled in from the germline J gene. The V and J genes are TRBV2 and TRBJ2-2; TRBD2 matches 7 bases. CDR3 length: 14 amino acids. V trimming: 6 bases; J trimming: 0 bases; junction bases outside the gene matches: 1. Germline CDR1 SNHLY, CDR2 FYNNEI. The part of the CDR3 DNA that was read is TGTGCCAGCAGAGGACTAGCGAACACCGGGGAG. Translated, it gives CASRGLANTGE. The full CDR3 protein is CASRGLANTGELFF. Filled out from reference TRBV2 and TRBJ2-2, the complete variable domain reads EPEVTQTPSHQVTQMGQEVILRCVPISNHLYFYWYRQILGQKVEFLVSFYNNEISEKSEIFDDQFSVERPDGSNFTLKIRSTKLEDSAMYFCASRGLANTGELFFGEGSRLTVL.

With respect to this clone: The read finishes 3 residues shy of the CDR3 end, and the germline J gene is used to complete it. The identical CDR3 is also encoded by other nucleotide sequences in the sample. The V call is TRBV11-2, the J call TRBJ1-3, with D unclear. V was pared by 5 bases and J by 3 bases, with 14 bases between. The CDR3 extends over 15 amino acids. The germline V gene encodes CDR1 SGHAT and CDR2 FQNNGV. CDR3 sequence reads: CASSPGGQLGNTIYF. The DNA read from the CDR3 is TGTGCCAGCAGCCCCGGAGGGCAGCTTGGAAACACC.

This clone registers medium-sized by frequency. Read coverage stops 3 residues before the CDR3 terminus; the germline J gene supplies the remainder. The chain couples TRBV29-1 to TRBJ2-2, with 7 bases lining up with TRBD1. Germline CDR1 SQVTM, CDR2 ANQGSEA. The CDR3 has 16 residues. V was clipped by 5 bases and J by 1 base; unmatched bases: 10. CDR3 bases read: TGCAGCGTTTCTGGGGTCTGGGACAGGAACACCGGGGAG. Translating it yields CSVSGVWDRNTGE. The entire CDR3 reads CSVSGVWDRNTGELFF.

For this clone: The observed sequence ends 3 residues before the CDR3 terminus, with the missing tail filled in from the germline J gene. This chain joins TRBV7-9 and TRBJ2-3; D is uncertain. Germline V gene data show CDR1 as SEHNR and CDR2 as FQNEAQ (reference sequence). V lost 5 bases and J lost 2, with 8 bases in between. The CDR3 covers 13 residues. The sequenced part of the CDR3 DNA is TGTGCCAGCAGCCCGTCCTCCACAGATACG. It codes for CASSPSSTDT. The whole CDR3 region reads CASSPSSTDTQYF. Using reference TRBV7-9 and TRBJ2-3 for the parts outside the CDR3, the full variable domain is DTGVSQNPRHKITKRGQNVTFRCDPISEHNRLYWYRQTLGQGPEFLTYFQNEAQLEKSRLLSDRFSAERPKGSFSTLEIQRTEQGDSAMYLCASSPSSTDTQYFGPGTRLTVL.

Turning to this clone: The CDR3 end is not reached by the read, which stops 3 residues before it; the germline J gene fills it in. J is TRBJ1-5 and V is TRBV12-3 or TRBV12-4, with D tentatively TRBD1 (6 bases). CDR3 length equals 13 residues. The V gene lost 6 bases and the J gene lost 6 bases, with 12 bases spanning the gap. Here the CDR3 reads CASRLTGRQPQHF. CDR3 DNA, as far as it was read: TGTGCCAGCAGGCTAACAGGGCGTCAGCCC.

About this clone: Other DNA sequences within the sample encode an identical CDR3. The CDR3 sequence is CASSGGTGGSGELFF. The CDR3 DNA, read in part, is TGCGCCAGCAGCGGTGGGACAGGGGGCTCCGGGGAG. This chain joins TRBV5-1 and TRBJ2-2; 12 nucleotides agree with TRBD1. The CDR3 end falls 3 residues outside the read, so it is completed with the germline J gene. Per the germline V gene, CDR1 is SGHRS and CDR2 is YFSETQ. V shed 4 bases and J 6 bases; nucleotides not matched to a gene: 4. The CDR3 loop spans 15 amino acids.

The CDR3: CANGDTGELFF. The sequenced part of the CDR3 DNA is TGTGCCAACGGGGACACCGGGGAG. V usage is TRBV7-9 and J usage is TRBJ2-2; TRBD2 might be the D (5 bases). The read comes to an end 3 residues before the CDR3 does, leaving the germline J gene to fill in the end. CDR1 is SEHNR and CDR2 is FQNEAQ in the germline V gene (reference sequence). V shed 10 bases and J shed 3 bases, with 6 bases lying between them. This CDR3 is 11 amino acids long.

As to this clone: The read is 3 residues too short to cover the CDR3 end, so that end is filled in from the germline J gene. The chain is built from TRBV7-9 and TRBJ2-3, with a weak D call TRBD2 (5 bases). Germline-derived CDR1 and CDR2 are SEHNR and FQNEAQ (reference sequence). V gave up 5 bases and J gave up 5 bases, with 14 bases separating them. This CDR3 contains 14 residues. The CDR3 spells CASSAAIGVDTQYF. Partial CDR3 DNA: TGTGCCAGCAGCGCCGCGATCGGGGTAGATACG. The whole variable domain, filled in from reference TRBV7-9 and TRBJ2-3, reads DTGVSQNPRHKITKRGQNVTFRCDPISEHNRLYWYRQTLGQGPEFLTYFQNEAQLEKSRLLSDRFSAERPKGSFSTLEIQRTEQGDSAMYLCASSAAIGVDTQYFGPGTRLTVL.

In terms of frequency, this clone is medium-sized. The CDR3 extends 3 residues past the end of the read, so its final part is completed from the germline J gene. The chain employs TRBV19 and TRBJ2-3; TRBD1 agrees at 8 bases. There are 13 residues in the CDR3. The germline gives CDR1 LNHDA, CDR2 SQIVND (reference sequence). CDR3 amino acids: CASSPRTGRSQYF. The part of the CDR3 DNA that was read is TGTGCCAGTAGTCCTAGGACAGGGAGATCG.

CDR3 DNA (partial): TGTGCCAGTGGCCGACAGGGGGACACCGGGGAG. Its translation: CASGRQGDTGE. The complete CDR3 protein is CASGRQGDTGELFF. The genes are TRBV19 and TRBJ2-2; 9 nucleotides line up with TRBD1. The read terminates 3 residues ahead of where the CDR3 ends, so the germline J gene completes it. The CDR3 sequence is 14 residues long. Losses at the gene ends were 8 bases for V and 3 bases for J; bases not matched to a gene: 4. Germline CDR1 and CDR2: LNHDA and SQIVND (reference sequence).